Listed here is a single T cell receptor beta chain. Its antigen is still unknown. TCRdb fed the reads into MiXCR, producing one record per CDR3 protein. The table includes about 14,000 distinct CDR3 sequences, 20% detected once. The data are from a study of liver allograft versus peripheral blood T cells. In the study overall: What was compared were the T cell receptor repertoires in transplanted livers and those in the peripheral blood of recipients. Study observations and caveats: Inside liver allografts, T cell receptor repertoires reportedly diverged from the repertoires found in peripheral blood.

The V end lost 3 bases, the J end lost 0 bases, and 11 bases lay between the germline ends. This CDR3 spans 15 amino acids. Germline values: CDR1 LNHDA, CDR2 SQIVND (reference sequence). The V call is TRBV19, the J call TRBJ2-5, with D perhaps TRBD1 (6 bases). This TCR derives from a human patient who had a liver transplant. T cells may partly derive from the graft donor. The CDR3 sequence is CASSMTGTHQETQYF. The CDR3 DNA follows: TGTGCCAGTAGTATGACCGGGACACACCAAGAGACCCAGTACTTC.